These T cell receptor beta chains were read from a single sample in a study of blood T cell repertoires in COVID-19. The assay was immunoSEQ multiplex PCR, and TCRdb's table has in-frame clones only and misses some. The sample contains about 160,000 clones, over 70% of which appear only once. The sequencing input was peripheral blood. The source is a man between 70 and 80 years old with acute or convalescent COVID-19. The CDR3 runs from the conserved cysteine through the conserved F or W. The D gene is left open where the match is weak. Size values are once, few and many counts, or a class for expanded clones, and some rows have none.

D gene: -; V gene: TRBV24-1; J gene: TRBJ1-4; clone size: -; CDR3 protein: CATSTGGGTNEKLFF; CDR3 DNA: TGTGCCACCAGTACCGGGGGTGGAACTAATGAAAAACTGTTTTTT
D gene: TRBD2; V gene: TRBV5-1; J gene: TRBJ2-5; clone size: -; CDR3 protein: CASRAAGTSRETQYF; CDR3 DNA: TGCGCCAGCAGAGCCGCCGGGACTAGCCGGGAGACCCAGTACTTC
D gene: TRBD1; V gene: TRBV5-1; J gene: TRBJ2-5; clone size: -; CDR3 protein: CASSTDRGAYF; CDR3 DNA: TGCGCCAGCAGCACGGACAGGGGGGCCTACTTC
D gene: -; V gene: TRBV7-9; J gene: TRBJ2-5; clone size: few; CDR3 protein: CASSIQETQYF; CDR3 DNA: TGTGCCAGCAGCATACAAGAGACCCAGTACTTC
D gene: -; V gene: TRBV5-1; J gene: TRBJ2-5; clone size: -; CDR3 protein: CASSLALQQETQYF; CDR3 DNA: TGCGCCAGCAGCTTGGCCTTGCAGCAAGAGACCCAGTACTTC
D gene: TRBD1; V gene: TRBV7-9; J gene: TRBJ1-2; clone size: -; CDR3 protein: CASSPDITGAGYTF; CDR3 DNA: TGTGCCAGCAGCCCTGACATAACAGGGGCTGGCTACACCTTC
D gene: -; V gene: TRBV24-1; J gene: TRBJ2-3; clone size: once; CDR3 protein: CATSAPGTDTQYF; CDR3 DNA: TGTGCCACCAGTGCCCCGGGCACAGATACGCAGTATTTT
D gene: TRBD1; V gene: TRBV2; J gene: TRBJ2-5; clone size: -; CDR3 protein: CASSDGGQGKETQYF; CDR3 DNA: TGTGCCAGCAGTGACGGCGGACAGGGGAAAGAGACCCAGTACTTC
D gene: TRBD1; V gene: TRBV5-4; J gene: TRBJ1-2; clone size: -; CDR3 protein: CASSSPGQGANGYTF; CDR3 DNA: TGTGCCAGCAGCTCGCCGGGACAGGGGGCTAATGGCTACACCTTC
D gene: -; V gene: TRBV29-1; J gene: TRBJ2-3; clone size: -; CDR3 protein: CSVREQGGTDTQYF; CDR3 DNA: TGCAGCGTTAGAGAACAGGGTGGCACAGATACGCAGTATTTT